One sample yielded the 10 T cell receptor beta chains listed below, sequenced in a study of identical twins. In TCRdb, the 5' RACE reads were re-called with MiXCR into one record per CDR3 protein. The top ten clones hold 5.1% of a sample with more than 200,000 distinct CDR3 sequences, around 9.6% of them seen once. Sequencing was done on a sample of memory (CD45RO+) T cells sorted from blood. The receptor set was obtained from a woman younger than 35 in good health.

The V gene is TRBV20-1, the J gene TRBJ1-1; no clear D gene. The V gene lost 3 bases and the J gene lost 3 bases, with 17 bases spanning the gap. The CDR3 sequence is 15 residues long. Germline values: CDR1 DFQATT, CDR2 SNEGSKA (reference sequence). CDR3 amino acids: CSASAMALMDTEAFF. CDR3 DNA sequence: TGCAGTGCTAGCGCAATGGCCCTAATGGACACTGAAGCTTTCTTT.

In this sample, this clonotype turned up many times. The rearrangement uses TRBV12-3 or TRBV12-4 and TRBJ2-1, with 8 bases fitting TRBD2. V gave up 5 bases and J gave up 4 bases; unmatched junction bases: 7. CDR3 length: 15 amino acids. The CDR3 here is CASSIREGIYNEQFF. In nucleotides, the CDR3 is TGTGCCAGCAGTATCCGGGAGGGGATATACAATGAGCAGTTCTTC.

J is TRBJ2-7 and V is TRBV12-3 or TRBV12-4; 7 bases map to TRBD1. The CDR3 loop spans 13 amino acids. Trimming removed 6 bases from V and 6 bases from J; junction bases left unmatched: 8. In DNA, the CDR3 is TGTGCCAGCAGCCGACAGGACAGGTCCGAGCAGTACTTC. Translated: CASSRQDRSEQYF.

The V call is TRBV6-2 or TRBV6-3, the J call TRBJ1-1, with a possible D match to TRBD1 (5 bases). Trimming took off 7 bases at V and 0 bases at J, with 12 bases between the two ends. In germline, CDR1 is MNHEY, CDR2 SVGEGT. The CDR3 runs to 14 residues. The CDR3 DNA follows: TGTGCCAGCACCCACCGGACACTGAACACTGAAGCTTTCTTT. Translation: CASTHRTLNTEAFF.

The table lists this clonotype with a few counts. CDR3 residues: CSVVRGGAYEQYF. CDR3 DNA sequence: TGCAGTGTTGTGCGGGGGGGCGCCTACGAGCAGTACTTC. This chain links TRBV20-1 with TRBJ2-7, with 9 bases lining up with TRBD2. Germline CDR1 is DFQATT and CDR2 is SNEGSKA (reference sequence). V shed 7 bases, J shed 2 bases, and the junction held 6 bases outside the gene matches. The CDR3 loop spans 13 amino acids.

This clonotype was seen more than once but under ten times. The chain has TRBV11-3 and TRBJ2-1; 7 nucleotides line up with TRBD1. Looked up from germline, CDR1 is SGHNT and CDR2 is YENEEA. Trimming at V came to 1 base and at J to 12 bases, leaving 15 bases not matched to a gene. This CDR3 spans 16 amino acids. This chain's CDR3 is CASSLVGTGEVVLQFF. The CDR3 DNA sequence: TGTGCCAGCAGCTTAGTCGGCACAGGGGAAGTGGTTTTGCAGTTCTTC. Full variable domain (outside the CDR3, taken from reference TRBV11-3 and TRBJ2-1): EAGVVQSPRYKIIEKKQPVAFWCNPISGHNTLYWYLQNLGQGPELLIRYENEEAVDDSQLPKDRFSAERLKGVDSTLKIQPAELGDSAVYLCASSLVGTGEVVLQFFGPGTRLTVL.

This clonotype occurred a few times. The chain employs TRBV20-1 and TRBJ2-1, with D perhaps matching TRBD2 (7 bases). Germline values: CDR1 DFQATT, CDR2 SNEGSKA (reference sequence). Deletions cut 6 bases from V and 4 bases from J, with 16 bases between. CDR3 size: 14 residues. CDR3 residues: CSAGGLAEYNEQFF. Written as DNA, the CDR3 is TGCAGTGCCGGGGGGCTAGCGGAATACAATGAGCAGTTCTTC.

The chain has TRBV12-3 or TRBV12-4 and TRBJ2-4, with unresolved D. This CDR3 has 15 amino acids. Trimming left V 3 bases short and J 0 bases short, with 9 bases between. CDR3 coding DNA: TGTGCCAGCAGTTTTGAGCGTGTAGCCAAAAACATTCAGTACTTC. Translation gives CASSFERVAKNIQYF.

This clonotype has more than one count but fewer than ten. The V call is TRBV5-5, the J call TRBJ2-3, with TRBD2 matching over 8 bases. The germline gives CDR1 SGHKS, CDR2 YYEKEE (reference sequence). The CDR3 spans 14 residues. The J segment lost 5 bases and the V segment lost 4 bases, leaving 6 bases of the junction unmatched. CDR3 sequence: CASSIAGPEDTQYF. As DNA, the CDR3 is TGTGCCAGCAGCATAGCGGGGCCCGAAGATACGCAGTATTTT.

V gene TRBV7-9 combines with J gene TRBJ1-2; TRBD1 aligns across 12 bases. CDR1 is SEHNR, CDR2 FQNEAQ, per germline (reference sequence). The CDR3 length is 14 residues. V dropped 7 bases and J dropped 7; count of bases not matched to a gene: 7. This CDR3 is CASNQGTGGRGYTF. In DNA, the CDR3 is TGTGCCAGCAACCAAGGGACAGGGGGCCGTGGCTACACCTTC. The full variable domain, in which reference TRBV7-9 and TRBJ1-2 provide the parts outside the CDR3, is DTGVSQNPRHKITKRGQNVTFRCDPISEHNRLYWYRQTLGQGPEFLTYFQNEAQLEKSRLLSDRFSAERPKGSFSTLEIQRTEQGDSAMYLCASNQGTGGRGYTFGSGTRLTVV.